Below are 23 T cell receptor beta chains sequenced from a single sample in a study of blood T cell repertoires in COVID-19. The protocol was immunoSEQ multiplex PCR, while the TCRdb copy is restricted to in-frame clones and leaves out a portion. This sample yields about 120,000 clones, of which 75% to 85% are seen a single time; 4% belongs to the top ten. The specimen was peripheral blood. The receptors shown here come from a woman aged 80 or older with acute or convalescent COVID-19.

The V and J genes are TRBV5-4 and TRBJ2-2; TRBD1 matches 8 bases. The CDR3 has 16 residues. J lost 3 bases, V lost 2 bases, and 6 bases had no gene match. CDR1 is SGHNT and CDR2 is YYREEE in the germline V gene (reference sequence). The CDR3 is CASSFPGGLDTGELFF. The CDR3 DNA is TGTGCCAGCAGCTTTCCAGGGGGCTTGGACACCGGGGAGCTGTTTTTT.

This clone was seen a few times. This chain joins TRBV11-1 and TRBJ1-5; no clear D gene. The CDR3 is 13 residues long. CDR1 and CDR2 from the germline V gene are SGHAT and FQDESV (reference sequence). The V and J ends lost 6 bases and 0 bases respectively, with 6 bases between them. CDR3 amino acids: CASSQDSNQPQHF. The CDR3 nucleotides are TGTGCCAGCAGTCAGGATAGCAATCAGCCCCAGCATTTT.

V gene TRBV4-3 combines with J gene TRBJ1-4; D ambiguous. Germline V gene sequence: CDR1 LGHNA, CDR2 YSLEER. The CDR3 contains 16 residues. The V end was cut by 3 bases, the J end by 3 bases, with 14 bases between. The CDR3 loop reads CASSQVRERANEKLFF. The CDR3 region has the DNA TGCGCCAGCAGCCAGGTCCGGGAGAGGGCTAATGAAAAACTGTTTTTT.

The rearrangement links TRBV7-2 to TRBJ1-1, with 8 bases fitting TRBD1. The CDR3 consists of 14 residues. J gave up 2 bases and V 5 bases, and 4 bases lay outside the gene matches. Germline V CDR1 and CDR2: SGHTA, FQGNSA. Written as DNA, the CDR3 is TGTGCCAGCAGCAGACAGGGGACCAACACTGAAGCTTTCTTT. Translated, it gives CASSRQGTNTEAFF.

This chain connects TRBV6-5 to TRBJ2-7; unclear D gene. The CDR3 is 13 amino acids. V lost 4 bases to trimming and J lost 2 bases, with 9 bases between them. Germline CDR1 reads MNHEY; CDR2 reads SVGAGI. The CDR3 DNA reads TGTGCCAGCAGTTTGAGAGAGACCTACGAGCAGTACTTC. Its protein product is CASSLRETYEQYF.

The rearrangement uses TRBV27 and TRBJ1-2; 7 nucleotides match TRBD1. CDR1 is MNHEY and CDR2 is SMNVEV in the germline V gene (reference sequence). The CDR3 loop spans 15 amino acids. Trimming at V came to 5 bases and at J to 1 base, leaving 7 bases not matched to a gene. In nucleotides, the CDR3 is TGTGCCAGCAGTAGATATTCAGGGGGTAACTATGGCTACACCTTC. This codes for CASSRYSGGNYGYTF.

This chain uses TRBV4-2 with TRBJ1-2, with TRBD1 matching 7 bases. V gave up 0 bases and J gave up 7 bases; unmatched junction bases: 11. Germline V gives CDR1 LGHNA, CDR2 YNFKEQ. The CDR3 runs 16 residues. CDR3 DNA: TGTGCCAGCAGCCAAGAATCTGGAGGGGGCGCGTCTGGCTACACCTTC. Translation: CASSQESGGGASGYTF.

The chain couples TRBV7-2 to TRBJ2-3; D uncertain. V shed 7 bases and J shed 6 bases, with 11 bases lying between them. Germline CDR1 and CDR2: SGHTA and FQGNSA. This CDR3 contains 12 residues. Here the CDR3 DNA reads TGTGCCAGCAACGATGCCGGGGATACGCAGTATTTT. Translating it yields CASNDAGDTQYF.

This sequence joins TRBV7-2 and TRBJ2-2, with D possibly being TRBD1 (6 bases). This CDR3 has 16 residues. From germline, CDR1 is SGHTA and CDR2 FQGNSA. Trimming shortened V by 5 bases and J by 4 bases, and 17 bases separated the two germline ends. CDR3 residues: CASSPSTGPSTGELFF. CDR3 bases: TGTGCCAGCAGCCCCTCGACAGGTCCCAGCACCGGGGAGCTGTTTTTT.

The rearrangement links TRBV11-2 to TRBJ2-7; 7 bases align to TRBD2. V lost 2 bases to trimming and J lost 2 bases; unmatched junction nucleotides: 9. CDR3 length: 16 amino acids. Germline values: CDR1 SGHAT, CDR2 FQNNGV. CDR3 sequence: CASSLLIGTNAYEQYF. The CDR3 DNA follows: TGTGCCAGCAGCTTACTAATCGGGACTAACGCCTACGAGCAGTACTTC. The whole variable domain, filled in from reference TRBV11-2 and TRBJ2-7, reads EAGVAQSPRYKIIEKRQSVAFWCNPISGHATLYWYQQILGQGPKLLIQFQNNGVVDDSQLPKDRFSAERLKGVDSTLKIQPAKLEDSAVYLCASSLLIGTNAYEQYFGPGTRLTVT.

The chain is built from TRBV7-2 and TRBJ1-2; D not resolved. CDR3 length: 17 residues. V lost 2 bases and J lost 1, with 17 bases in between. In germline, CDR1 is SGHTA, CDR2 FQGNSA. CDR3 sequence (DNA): TGTGCCAGCAGCTTAACAAGGAGCCAACTAAGTAACTATGGCTACACCTTC. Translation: CASSLTRSQLSNYGYTF. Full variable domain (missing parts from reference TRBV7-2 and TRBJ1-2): GAGVSQSPSNKVTEKGKDVELRCDPISGHTALYWYRQSLGQGLEFLIYFQGNSAPDKSGLPSDRFSAERTGGSVSTLTIQRTQQEDSAVYLCASSLTRSQLSNYGYTFGSGTRLTVV.

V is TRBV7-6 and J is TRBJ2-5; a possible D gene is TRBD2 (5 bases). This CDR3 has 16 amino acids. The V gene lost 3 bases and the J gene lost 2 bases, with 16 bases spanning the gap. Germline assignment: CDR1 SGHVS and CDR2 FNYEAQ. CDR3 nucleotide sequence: TGTGCCAGCAGCTTCCGAGCGCGACTACTACAAGAGACCCAGTACTTC. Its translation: CASSFRARLLQETQYF.

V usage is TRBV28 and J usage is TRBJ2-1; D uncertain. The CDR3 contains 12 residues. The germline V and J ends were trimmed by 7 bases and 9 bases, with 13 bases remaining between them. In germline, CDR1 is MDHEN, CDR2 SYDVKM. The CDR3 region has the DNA TGTGCCAGCAACGAGGCCTCCGGTGAGCAGTTCTTC. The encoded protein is CASNEASGEQFF.

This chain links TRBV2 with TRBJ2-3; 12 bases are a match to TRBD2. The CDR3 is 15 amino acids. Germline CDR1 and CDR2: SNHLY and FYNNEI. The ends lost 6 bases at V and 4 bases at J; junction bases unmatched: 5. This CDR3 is CASRTSGSSADTQYF. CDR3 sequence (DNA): TGTGCCAGCAGGACTAGCGGGAGTTCGGCAGATACGCAGTATTTT.

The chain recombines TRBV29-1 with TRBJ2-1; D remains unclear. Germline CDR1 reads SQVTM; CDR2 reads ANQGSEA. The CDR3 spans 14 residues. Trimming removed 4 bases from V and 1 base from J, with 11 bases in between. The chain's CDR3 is CSVADSVSYNEQFF. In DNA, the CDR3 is TGCAGCGTTGCCGATAGTGTGTCCTACAATGAGCAGTTCTTC.

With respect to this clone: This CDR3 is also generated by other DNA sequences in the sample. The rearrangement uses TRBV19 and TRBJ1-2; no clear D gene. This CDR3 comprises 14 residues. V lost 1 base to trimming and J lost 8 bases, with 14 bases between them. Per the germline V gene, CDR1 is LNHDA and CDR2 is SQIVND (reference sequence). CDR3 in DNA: TGTGCCAGTAGTATAGGTGGGCGTTCGCGAGGCTACACCTTC. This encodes CASSIGGRSRGYTF.

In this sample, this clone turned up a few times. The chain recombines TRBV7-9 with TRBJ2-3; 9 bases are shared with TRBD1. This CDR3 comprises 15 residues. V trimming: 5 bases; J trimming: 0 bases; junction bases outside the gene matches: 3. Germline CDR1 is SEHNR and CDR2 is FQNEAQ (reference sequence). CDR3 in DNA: TGTGCCAGCAGCCCCGGGACAGGGAGCACAGATACGCAGTATTTT. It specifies CASSPGTGSTDTQYF.

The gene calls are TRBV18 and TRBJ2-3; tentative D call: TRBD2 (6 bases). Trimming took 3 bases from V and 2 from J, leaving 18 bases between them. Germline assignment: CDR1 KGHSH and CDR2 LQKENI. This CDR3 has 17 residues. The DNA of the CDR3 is TGTGCCAGCTCACCTAATGGAGGGCCGGGGAACACAGATACGCAGTATTTT. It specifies CASSPNGGPGNTDTQYF.

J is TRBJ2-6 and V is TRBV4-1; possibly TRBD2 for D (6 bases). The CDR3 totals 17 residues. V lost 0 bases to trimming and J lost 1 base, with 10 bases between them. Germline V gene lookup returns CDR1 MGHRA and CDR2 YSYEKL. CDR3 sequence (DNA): TGCGCCAGCAGCCAAGAAGGAGGGGTTTCTGGGGCCAACGTCCTGACTTTC. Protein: CASSQEGGVSGANVLTF.

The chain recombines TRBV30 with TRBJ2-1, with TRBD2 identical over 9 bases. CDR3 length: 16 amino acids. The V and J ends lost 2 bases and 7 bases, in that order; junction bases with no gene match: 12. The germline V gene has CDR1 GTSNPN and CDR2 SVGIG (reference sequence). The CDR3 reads CAWSPLAGGPRNEQFF. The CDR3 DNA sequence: TGTGCCTGGAGTCCCCTCGCGGGAGGGCCAAGAAATGAGCAGTTCTTC.

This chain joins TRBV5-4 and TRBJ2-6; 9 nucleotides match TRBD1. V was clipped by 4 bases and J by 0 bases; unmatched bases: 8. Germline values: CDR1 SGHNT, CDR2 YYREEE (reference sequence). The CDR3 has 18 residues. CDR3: CASSQGQGPVSGANVLTF. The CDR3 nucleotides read TGTGCCAGCAGCCAGGGACAGGGACCGGTCTCTGGGGCCAACGTCCTGACTTTC. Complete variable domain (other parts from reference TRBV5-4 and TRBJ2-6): ETGVTQSPTHLIKTRGQQVTLRCSSQSGHNTVSWYQQALGQGPQFIFQYYREEENGRGNFPPRFSGLQFPNYSSELNVNALELDDSALYLCASSQGQGPVSGANVLTFGAGSRLTVL.

Here the CDR3 DNA reads TGTGCCAGCAGCTCACAGGGCCAAAATCAGCCCCAGCATTTT. Translated, it gives CASSSQGQNQPQHF. The rearrangement uses TRBV7-3 and TRBJ1-5; D perhaps matches TRBD1 (6 bases). The germline V gene encodes CDR1 SGHTA and CDR2 FQGTGA. There are 14 residues in the CDR3. V gave up 4 bases and J gave up 4 bases, with 11 bases separating them.

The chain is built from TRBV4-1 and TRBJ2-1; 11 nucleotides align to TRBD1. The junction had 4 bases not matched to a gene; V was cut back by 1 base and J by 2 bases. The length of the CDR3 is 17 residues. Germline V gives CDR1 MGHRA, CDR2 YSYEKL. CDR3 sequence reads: CASSQAGTGGAYNEQFF. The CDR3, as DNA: TGCGCCAGCAGCCAAGCCGGGACAGGGGGGGCCTACAATGAGCAGTTCTTC.